This T cell receptor (beta chain) was found in a study of cytomegalovirus exposure and HLA in healthy donors. Study observations and caveats: Three of the chains that were CMV-associated were confirmed in vitro to be specific for CMV antigens. According to the study, 160 or so TCR beta chains were cytomegalovirus-associated.

TCRdb keeps only in-frame clones here, not all; method: immunoSEQ multiplex PCR. The sample contains around 250,000 clones, around 90% of which appear only once. In regard to this clone: Its antigen is still unknown.

V was pared by 1 base and J by 5 bases, with 5 bases of the junction left unmatched. The CDR3 consists of 16 residues. Germline V gene sequence: CDR1 MNHNS, CDR2 SASEGT. The sequenced sample consisted of PBMCs. The chain couples TRBV6-1 to TRBJ2-3, with 11 positions matching TRBD2. This receptor was taken from a woman aged 18-35 years in good health and CMV-seronegative. The DNA for the CDR3 is TGTGCCAGCAGTGAAGTAGCGGGGGGGTCGTTAGATACGCAGTATTTT. Its translation: CASSEVAGGSLDTQYF.